The 31 T cell receptor beta chains below all came from one sample that was sequenced in a study of cytomegalovirus exposure and HLA in healthy donors. Profiling relied on immunoSEQ multiplex PCR, and the TCRdb table lists in-frame clones only, not all of them. The repertoire consists of more than 95,000 clones, with around 86% occurring once and the leading ten covering around 3.6%. The material sequenced was PBMCs. All receptors derive from a woman younger than 35 in good health and CMV-seropositive.

This clone was counted once. The chain employs TRBV15 and TRBJ1-1; no definite D call. Looked up from germline, CDR1 is LNHNV and CDR2 is YYDKDF (reference sequence). Trimming pared 0 bases from V and 5 bases from J, leaving 7 bases between. CDR3 length: 13 residues. CDR3 bases: TGTGCCACCAGCAGAGATATCAGAACTGAAGCTTTCTTT. It translates to CATSRDIRTEAFF.

This chain connects TRBV7-9 to TRBJ1-2; 8 bases are shared with TRBD1. Trimming at V came to 5 bases and at J to 4 bases, leaving 9 bases not matched to a gene. CDR1 and CDR2 (germline): SEHNR, FQNEAQ (reference sequence). The CDR3 is 15 amino acids. For the CDR3, the DNA is TGTGCCAGCAGCCAAGAGGACAGGGCGGGCTATGGCTACACCTTC. Translating gives CASSQEDRAGYGYTF.

The chain joins TRBV2 to TRBJ1-1; the D is unclear. With 0 bases removed from V and 10 bases from J, the gap between germline ends came to 12 bases. Germline-derived CDR1 and CDR2 are SNHLY and FYNNEI. The CDR3 is 13 residues long. CDR3 nucleotide sequence: TGTGCCAGCAGTGAAGCTAGTAGCATCATAGCTTTCTTT. It translates to CASSEASSIIAFF.

This chain joins TRBV2 and TRBJ2-1, with 7 bases lining up with TRBD2. The CDR3 is made up of 12 amino acids. Unmatched junction bases numbered 6, after V lost 7 bases and J lost 9 bases. CDR1 SNHLY and CDR2 FYNNEI come from the germline V gene. The CDR3 region has the DNA TGTGCCAGCAACGACGGGGAGGGTGAGCAGTTCTTC. Translating gives CASNDGEGEQFF. The full variable domain, in which reference TRBV2 and TRBJ2-1 provide the parts outside the CDR3, is EPEVTQTPSHQVTQMGQEVILRCVPISNHLYFYWYRQILGQKVEFLVSFYNNEISEKSEIFDDQFSVERPDGSNFTLKIRSTKLEDSAMYFCASNDGEGEQFFGPGTRLTVL.

The V gene is TRBV5-6, the J gene TRBJ1-6; D is unresolved. V was clipped by 4 bases and J by 2 bases, with 13 bases between them. The germline gives CDR1 SGHDT, CDR2 YYEEEE. The CDR3 runs to 16 residues. The CDR3 sequence is CASSPGSQAYNSPLHF. For the CDR3, the DNA is TGTGCCAGCAGCCCAGGCTCGCAGGCCTATAATTCACCCCTCCACTTT.

The chain is built from TRBV18 and TRBJ1-5; 8 positions match TRBD1. The germline V gene has CDR1 KGHSH and CDR2 LQKENI. The CDR3 covers 14 residues. The ends lost 4 bases at V and 1 base at J; junction bases unmatched: 0. CDR3 protein: CASSRQGSNQPQHF. The CDR3 nucleotides read TGTGCCAGCTCACGACAGGGGAGCAATCAGCCCCAGCATTTT.

The sample holds a few counts of this clone. The V call is TRBV5-5, the J call TRBJ2-7; D might be TRBD1 (6 bases). Trimming took off 0 bases at V and 3 bases at J, with 10 bases between the two ends. CDR3 length equals 14 residues. Germline V gene data show CDR1 as SGHKS and CDR2 as YYEKEE (reference sequence). The CDR3 DNA sequence: TGTGCCAGCAGCTTGGCCTCAGGGGTCTACGAGCAGTACTTC. It codes for CASSLASGVYEQYF.

This chain links TRBV5-1 with TRBJ2-5; 7 bases fit TRBD1. This CDR3 has 14 amino acids. CDR1 is SGHRS, CDR2 YFSETQ, per germline. Trimming cost V 2 bases and J 1 base; bases outside gene matches: 2. The CDR3 DNA follows: TGCGCCAGCAGCTTACAGGGGCCCCAAGAGACCCAGTACTTC. Encoded protein: CASSLQGPQETQYF.

J is TRBJ1-1 and V is TRBV5-1, with D unresolved. Deletions cut 3 bases from V and 7 bases from J, with 13 bases between. This CDR3 comprises 13 residues. Germline lookup yields CDR1 SGHRS and CDR2 YFSETQ. CDR3 sequence: CASSSWTGNEAFF. The CDR3 region has the DNA TGCGCCAGCAGCTCCTGGACGGGGAATGAAGCTTTCTTT.

The genes are TRBV11-2 and TRBJ2-1; 8 bases line up with TRBD2. Germline assignment: CDR1 SGHAT and CDR2 FQNNGV. The CDR3 has 15 amino acids. The V and J ends lost 1 base and 4 bases, in that order; junction bases with no gene match: 3. The CDR3 coding sequence is TGTGCCAGCAGCTTAGGACTAGCGTATTACAATGAGCAGTTCTTC. This encodes CASSLGLAYYNEQFF. The whole variable domain, remainder taken from reference TRBV11-2 and TRBJ2-1, is EAGVAQSPRYKIIEKRQSVAFWCNPISGHATLYWYQQILGQGPKLLIQFQNNGVVDDSQLPKDRFSAERLKGVDSTLKIQPAKLEDSAVYLCASSLGLAYYNEQFFGPGTRLTVL.

This clone was counted once. The chain couples TRBV18 to TRBJ2-7; 10 nucleotides match TRBD2. Trimming cost V 1 base and J 10 bases; bases outside gene matches: 10. Germline V gene lookup returns CDR1 KGHSH and CDR2 LQKENI. CDR3 length: 15 residues. CDR3 amino acids: CASSPQGLAETRQYF. In DNA form, the CDR3 reads TGTGCCAGCTCACCACAAGGACTAGCGGAGACCCGACAGTACTTC.

This chain joins TRBV5-1 and TRBJ1-1; D is unresolved. V gave up 0 bases and J gave up 6 bases, with 12 bases separating them. This CDR3 is built from 14 residues. Germline V gene data show CDR1 as SGHRS and CDR2 as YFSETQ. CDR3 loop: CASSLEPDSPEAFF. The CDR3 DNA is TGCGCCAGCAGCTTGGAACCAGATTCGCCTGAAGCTTTCTTT.

The chain employs TRBV7-3 and TRBJ2-1; TRBD2 might be the D (6 bases). Trimming removed 5 bases from V and 0 bases from J, with 11 bases in between. Germline V gene lookup returns CDR1 SGHTA and CDR2 FQGTGA. The CDR3 contains 15 residues. This CDR3 is CASSPGLSSYNEQFF. The CDR3 DNA reads as TGTGCCAGCAGCCCCGGACTAAGCTCCTACAATGAGCAGTTCTTC.

This clone was found many times. This chain links TRBV5-1 with TRBJ2-7; D might be TRBD1 (5 bases). The V gene's germline CDR1 is SGHRS and CDR2 YFSETQ. V dropped 1 base and J dropped 11 bases, with 13 bases sitting between them. This CDR3 has 12 residues. CDR3 nucleotide sequence: TGCGCCAGCAGCTTGTCAGGGTCCGGAAAGTACTTC. It yields the protein CASSLSGSGKYF.

This clone was detected a few times. The chain carries TRBV19 and TRBJ1-2, with TRBD1 as a possible D gene (5 bases). Germline loops: CDR1 LNHDA, CDR2 SQIVND (reference sequence). The CDR3 consists of 13 residues. V was cut by 5 bases and J by 7 bases, with 14 bases left in between. CDR3 bases: TGTGCCAGTAGTCCGGGACTCTTAGGTGGCTACACCTTC. It encodes CASSPGLLGGYTF.

The chain is built from TRBV27 and TRBJ2-5, with TRBD2 matching 9 bases. CDR1 is MNHEY and CDR2 is SMNVEV in the germline V gene (reference sequence). This CDR3 is built from 17 residues. V lost 5 bases, J lost 1 base, and 11 bases stayed unmatched. The CDR3 sequence: CASSTNFGTSSQETQYF. In nucleotides, the CDR3 is TGTGCCAGCAGTACTAACTTTGGGACTAGCAGCCAAGAGACCCAGTACTTC.

The sample holds one count of this clone. The rearrangement joins TRBV28 to TRBJ2-7; D remains ambiguous. Trimming took off 3 bases at V and 4 bases at J, with 4 bases between the two ends. CDR3 length: 11 amino acids. Germline V lookup: CDR1 MDHEN, CDR2 SYDVKM. This CDR3 is CASSFSYEQYF. The CDR3 DNA is TGTGCCAGCAGTTTCTCTTACGAGCAGTACTTC.

This chain joins TRBV11-3 and TRBJ1-2; 7 nucleotides line up with TRBD1. The V segment lost 8 bases and the J segment 7 bases; nucleotides outside the gene matches: 10. Germline V gene sequence: CDR1 SGHNT, CDR2 YENEEA. The CDR3 runs 13 residues. The CDR3: CASGDRSTRGYTF. The CDR3 nucleotides read TGTGCCAGCGGGGACAGAAGTACTCGTGGCTACACCTTC.

The rearrangement joins TRBV11-2 to TRBJ2-2; 9 bases agree with TRBD1. This CDR3 spans 17 amino acids. Germline V gene lookup returns CDR1 SGHAT and CDR2 FQNNGV. V shed 0 bases and J 6 bases; nucleotides not matched to a gene: 8. CDR3 sequence: CASSLDRIQGAPGELFF. Written as DNA, the CDR3 is TGTGCCAGCAGCTTAGATCGTATACAGGGGGCTCCCGGGGAGCTGTTTTTT. Variable domain in full (rest from reference TRBV11-2 and TRBJ2-2): EAGVAQSPRYKIIEKRQSVAFWCNPISGHATLYWYQQILGQGPKLLIQFQNNGVVDDSQLPKDRFSAERLKGVDSTLKIQPAKLEDSAVYLCASSLDRIQGAPGELFFGEGSRLTVL.

In this sample, this clone turned up once. This sequence joins TRBV27 and TRBJ2-3, with unresolved D. The CDR3 has 16 amino acids. Trimming shortened V by 3 bases and J by 2 bases, and 15 bases separated the two germline ends. Per germline, CDR1 MNHEY and CDR2 SMNVEV (reference sequence). The CDR3 coding sequence is TGTGCCAGCAGTTTTCACCCAGTGGGCATCACAGATACGCAGTATTTT. It translates to CASSFHPVGITDTQYF.

This clone was detected only once. The chain has TRBV19 and TRBJ2-4, with D possibly matching TRBD2 (5 bases). Trimming cost V 3 bases and J 6 bases, with 6 bases left between them. Germline V gives CDR1 LNHDA, CDR2 SQIVND (reference sequence). The CDR3 totals 12 residues. The CDR3 region is CASSMGRNIQYF. The CDR3, as DNA: TGTGCCAGTAGTATGGGGAGAAACATTCAGTACTTC.

This clone was seen only a few times. This chain links TRBV6-5 with TRBJ1-2, with 10 bases matching TRBD1. The germline gives CDR1 MNHEY, CDR2 SVGAGI. V lost 4 bases to trimming and J lost 5 bases; unmatched junction nucleotides: 7. The CDR3 is made up of 15 amino acids. CDR3 in DNA: TGTGCCAGCAGTTTGTCGACAGGGGGCTGGTATGGCTACACCTTC. It specifies CASSLSTGGWYGYTF.

The rearrangement joins TRBV5-1 to TRBJ2-5; the D is unclear. Germline V CDR1 and CDR2: SGHRS, YFSETQ. This CDR3 comprises 14 residues. V was shortened by 4 bases and J by 2 bases, with 12 bases between the two germline ends. The CDR3 loop is CASSPDKTQETQYF. In DNA form, the CDR3 reads TGCGCCAGCAGCCCTGACAAGACACAAGAGACCCAGTACTTC.

The genes are TRBV6-5 and TRBJ1-5; 7 bases line up with TRBD1. Germline V CDR1 and CDR2: MNHEY, SVGAGI. This CDR3 contains 15 residues. With 4 bases clipped from V and 6 bases from J, the junction kept 9 bases outside the gene matches. CDR3 in amino acids: CASSSRQGSFQPQHF. The CDR3 DNA follows: TGTGCCAGCAGTTCCCGACAGGGAAGTTTTCAGCCCCAGCATTTT.

The gene calls are TRBV4-1 and TRBJ1-2; no definite D call. Germline V lookup: CDR1 MGHRA, CDR2 YSYEKL. Trimming shortened V by 1 base and J by 2 bases, and 5 bases separated the two germline ends. There are 13 residues in the CDR3. In DNA, the CDR3 is TGCGCCAGCAGCCAAGGGCGGAACTATGGCTACACCTTC. It translates to CASSQGRNYGYTF.

The chain couples TRBV27 to TRBJ2-3; D may be TRBD2 (6 bases). This CDR3 spans 15 amino acids. Germline V gives CDR1 MNHEY, CDR2 SMNVEV (reference sequence). Deletions cut 4 bases from V and 4 bases from J, with 15 bases between. The CDR3 sequence: CASSSGLPTSDTQYF. Written as DNA, the CDR3 is TGTGCCAGCAGTTCAGGACTACCCACATCAGATACGCAGTATTTT.

The chain combines TRBV7-6 with TRBJ2-1; the match to TRBD2 covers 14 bases. Trimming took 4 bases from V and 10 from J; bases not matched to a gene: 6. CDR3 length equals 15 residues. Germline assignment: CDR1 SGHVS and CDR2 FNYEAQ. The CDR3 DNA follows: TGTGCCAGCAGCTCAGAGGGACTAGCGGGAGAAGAGCAGTTCTTC. As protein: CASSSEGLAGEEQFF.

The chain has TRBV6-5 and TRBJ2-6; tentatively, D is TRBD2 (5 bases). The germline V gene has CDR1 MNHEY and CDR2 SVGAGI. V was cut by 7 bases and J by 0 bases, with 10 bases left in between. The CDR3 has 15 residues. The CDR3 DNA follows: TGTGCCAGCACCCGGGGTTACTCTGGGGCCAACGTCCTGACTTTC. It codes for CASTRGYSGANVLTF.

The V and J genes are TRBV28 and TRBJ2-2; D is unresolved. With 2 bases removed from V and 5 bases from J, the gap between germline ends came to 9 bases. The CDR3 runs to 14 residues. The germline V gene has CDR1 MDHEN and CDR2 SYDVKM. CDR3 sequence reads: CASSLGSRTGELFF. CDR3 DNA: TGTGCCAGCAGTTTAGGTTCGAGGACCGGGGAGCTGTTTTTT.

The gene calls are TRBV6-1 and TRBJ1-2, with 8 positions matching TRBD1. The V gene end was trimmed by 7 bases and the J gene end by 4 bases; junction bases not matched to a gene: 8. Looked up from germline, CDR1 is MNHNS and CDR2 is SASEGT. The CDR3 sequence is 14 residues long. In nucleotides, the CDR3 is TGTGCCAGCACAGGGGGCGCAAAGGTCTATGGCTACACCTTC. As protein: CASTGGAKVYGYTF.

This clone has just one count. This rearrangement joins TRBV11-2 to TRBJ2-1; D gene uncertain. V was cut by 4 bases and J by 4 bases, with 5 bases left in between. There are 12 residues in the CDR3. Germline CDR1 and CDR2: SGHAT and FQNNGV. The CDR3 nucleotides read TGTGCCAGCAGCTACAGTTACAATGAGCAGTTCTTC. It translates to CASSYSYNEQFF.